The 32 T cell receptor beta chains listed next were all sequenced from one sample in a study of T-cell reconstitution after alpha-beta-depleted transplantation in children. Preparation of the TCRbeta library was carried out with unique molecular identifiers. TCRdb ran MiXCR on the PCR reads and lists one entry per CDR3 protein. The sample consists of about 980,000 distinct CDR3 sequences, about 26% of them appearing once. This sample comprised PBMCs, mostly from graft donor cells, obtained 360 days after TCRalphabeta/CD19-depleted stem cell transplant. These receptor sequences come from a boy in the first two years of life who had a stem cell transplant for SCID, so the T cells may come from the graft donor.

The rearrangement links TRBV29-1 to TRBJ2-1, with D possibly matching TRBD1 (6 bases). CDR3 size: 15 residues. Trimming left V 5 bases short and J 0 bases short, with 14 bases between. Germline V gene data show CDR1 as SQVTM and CDR2 as ANQGSEA. CDR3 region: CSVLNRASSYNEQFF. In nucleotides, the CDR3 is TGCAGCGTTCTAAACAGGGCGAGCTCCTACAATGAGCAGTTCTTC.

This chain connects TRBV5-1 to TRBJ2-7; no clear D. CDR1 and CDR2 (germline): SGHRS, YFSETQ. V lost 3 bases and J lost 5, with 3 bases in between. This CDR3 has 10 amino acids. The CDR3 DNA sequence: TGCGCCAGCAGCTCGAACGAGCAGTACTTC. Protein product: CASSSNEQYF.

This chain links TRBV7-9 with TRBJ2-7, with no clear D. There are 17 residues in the CDR3. V lost 5 bases, J lost 4 bases, and 24 bases lay in between. CDR1 and CDR2 (germline): SEHNR, FQNEAQ (reference sequence). This chain's CDR3 is CASSPTLPPSWRYEQYF. The CDR3 DNA follows: TGTGCCAGCAGCCCGACGCTTCCCCCGTCTTGGCGATACGAGCAGTACTTC.

The CDR3 nucleotides are TGTGCCACATCGACAGGGGGAGATCAGCCCCAGCATTTT. As protein: CATSTGGDQPQHF. The chain recombines TRBV24-1 with TRBJ1-5, with TRBD1 matching over 9 bases. V trimming: 10 bases; J trimming: 5 bases; junction bases outside the gene matches: 5. Germline V gene sequence: CDR1 KGHDR, CDR2 SFDVKD. This CDR3 comprises 13 residues.

This chain uses TRBV4-3 with TRBJ1-4; unclear D gene. The CDR3 covers 14 residues. Trimming took 4 bases from V and 0 from J, leaving 6 bases between them. Germline V gene data show CDR1 as LGHNA and CDR2 as YSLEER. The CDR3 bases are TGCGCCAGCAGCCCGTTTGCAACTAATGAAAAACTGTTTTTT. Its protein product is CASSPFATNEKLFF.

This clonotype was detected a few times. J is TRBJ1-4 and V is TRBV7-9; D unclear. This CDR3 comprises 14 residues. The V gene lost 2 bases and the J gene lost 8 bases, with 12 bases spanning the gap. Germline V gives CDR1 SEHNR, CDR2 FQNEAQ (reference sequence). The CDR3 DNA reads as TGTGCCAGCAGCTTAAACGCCCTCGGAGAAAAACTGTTTTTT. Translated: CASSLNALGEKLFF.

V and J are TRBV18 and TRBJ2-5; no firm D call. Germline CDR1 reads KGHSH; CDR2 reads LQKENI. Trimming took 1 base from V and 3 from J, leaving 6 bases between them. The CDR3 has 13 amino acids. In DNA, the CDR3 is TGTGCCAGCTCACCACAGTTCGAAGAGACCCAGTACTTC. Its protein product is CASSPQFEETQYF.

The genes are TRBV5-5 and TRBJ2-3; no definite D call. The germline CDR1 and CDR2 sequences are SGHKS and YYEKEE (reference sequence). This CDR3 has 15 amino acids. V gave up 1 base and J gave up 2 bases, with 11 bases separating them. The DNA of the CDR3 is TGTGCCAGCAGCTTGTTCTACACCTACACAGATACGCAGTATTTT. It codes for CASSLFYTYTDTQYF.

In DNA form, the CDR3 reads TGTGCCAGCACCTTCAAAACAGGATATGGCAATGAGCAGTTCTTC. This codes for CASTFKTGYGNEQFF. This sequence joins TRBV12-3 or TRBV12-4 and TRBJ2-1; D may be TRBD1 (5 bases). The V and J ends lost 7 bases and 6 bases respectively, with 19 bases between them. The CDR3 contains 15 residues.

This chain uses TRBV18 with TRBJ2-4, with a tentative D call TRBD1 (6 bases). CDR3 length equals 15 residues. Germline assignment: CDR1 KGHSH and CDR2 LQKENI. The V and J ends lost 3 bases and 0 bases respectively, with 9 bases between them. The CDR3 DNA reads TGTGCCAGCTCACCCAGGGGTACAGCCAAAAACATTCAGTACTTC. The encoded protein is CASSPRGTAKNIQYF.

With regard to this clonotype: The final CDR3 position lacks the conserved phenylalanine or tryptophan, pointing to a likely read error. The chain recombines TRBV12-3 or TRBV12-4 with TRBJ2-1, with D maybe TRBD1 (6 bases). There are 15 residues in the CDR3. Trimming stripped 5 bases from V and 0 bases from J, with 11 bases between. CDR3 residues: CASSGQLSSYNEQFS. Here the CDR3 DNA reads TGTGCCAGCAGTGGACAGTTAAGCTCCTACAATGAGCAGTTCTCC.

The chain couples TRBV2 to TRBJ1-1; no firm D call. CDR1 SNHLY and CDR2 FYNNEI come from the germline V gene. The CDR3 is 14 amino acids. Trimming shortened V by 7 bases and J by 3 bases, and 15 bases separated the two germline ends. The CDR3 loop reads CASKGRRLDTEAFF. In DNA, the CDR3 is TGTGCCAGCAAAGGCAGACGTTTGGACACTGAAGCTTTCTTT.

The chain couples TRBV6-1 to TRBJ1-2, with 9 bases fitting TRBD1. V shed 5 bases and J 5 bases; nucleotides not matched to a gene: 15. This CDR3 contains 17 residues. Germline V lookup: CDR1 MNHNS, CDR2 SASEGT. The CDR3 nucleotides read TGTGCCAGCAGTCATGGTGATGGGGGACAGGGAAAATATGGCTACACCTTC. Translating gives CASSHGDGGQGKYGYTF.

The rearrangement joins TRBV4-1 to TRBJ2-1, with TRBD2 as a possible D gene (7 bases). The CDR3 sequence is 15 residues long. CDR1 is MGHRA and CDR2 is YSYEKL in the germline V gene. The V gene lost 3 bases and the J gene lost 5 bases, with 14 bases spanning the gap. CDR3: CASSHLGGGHNEQFF. CDR3 bases: TGCGCCAGCAGCCACCTAGGGGGGGGCCACAATGAGCAGTTCTTC.

V gene TRBV3-1 combines with J gene TRBJ1-6; no definite D call. V lost 1 base to trimming and J lost 9 bases, with 10 bases between them. Germline values: CDR1 LGHDT, CDR2 YNNKEL (reference sequence). The CDR3 extends over 14 amino acids. The CDR3 nucleotides are TGTGCCAGCAGCCAAGTCCGGAGTGGTTCACCCCTCCACTTT. This sequence encodes CASSQVRSGSPLHF. Looking up the rest from reference TRBV3-1 and TRBJ1-6 gives the full variable domain: DTAVSQTPKYLVTQMGNDKSIKCEQNLGHDTMYWYKQDSKKFLKIMFSYNNKELIINETVPNRFSPKSPDKAHLNLHINSLELGDSAVYFCASSQVRSGSPLHFGNGTRLTVT.

The rearrangement joins TRBV12-3 or TRBV12-4 to TRBJ1-5; no firm D call. The CDR3 has 16 amino acids. V was pared by 4 bases and J by 1 base, with 14 bases between. This CDR3 is CASSSSLRSSNQPQHF. The CDR3 DNA reads as TGTGCCAGCAGTTCCTCACTTAGATCCAGCAATCAGCCCCAGCATTTT.

The CDR3 loop reads CASSLGRDNLKEYF. The CDR3 region has the DNA TGTGCCAGCAGCTTAGGGAGGGACAACCTAAAGGAGTACTTC. The V gene is TRBV7-2, the J gene TRBJ2-7; D is possibly TRBD1 or TRBD2 (6 bases each). The germline V gene has CDR1 SGHTA and CDR2 FQGNSA. The V end lost 1 base, the J end lost 11 bases, and 18 bases lay between the germline ends. This CDR3 is built from 14 residues.

This chain links TRBV29-1 with TRBJ2-3, with 8 bases matching TRBD2. Germline V gene sequence: CDR1 SQVTM, CDR2 ANQGSEA. There are 14 residues in the CDR3. J was trimmed by 2 bases and V by 6 bases; bases with no gene match: 7. This CDR3 reads CSVPGLALTDTQYF. DNA for the CDR3: TGCAGCGTCCCCGGACTAGCTCTCACAGATACGCAGTATTTT.

This clonotype was found a few times. The genes are TRBV9 and TRBJ2-6; D may be TRBD2 (5 bases). Per germline, CDR1 SGDLS and CDR2 YYNGEE. The CDR3 covers 18 residues. Trimming shortened V by 4 bases and J by 1 base, and 18 bases separated the two germline ends. The CDR3, as DNA: TGTGCCAGCAGCACCGGACGGGGTTCTACATCTGGGGCCAACGTCCTGACTTTC. Residues: CASSTGRGSTSGANVLTF.

The chain employs TRBV15 and TRBJ2-3; tentatively, D is TRBD2 (6 bases). CDR1 is LNHNV, CDR2 YYDKDF, per germline (reference sequence). Between the trimmed V and J ends, which lost 3 bases and 2 bases, there was a span of 15 bases. The CDR3 has 16 amino acids. CDR3 in amino acids: CATSRGSRGTTDTQYF. In DNA form, the CDR3 reads TGTGCCACCAGCAGGGGATCCCGGGGGACCACAGATACGCAGTATTTT.

This clonotype was seen a few times. V is TRBV12-3 or TRBV12-4 and J is TRBJ2-2; TRBD1 aligns across 8 bases. Losses at the gene ends were 6 bases for V and 9 bases for J; bases not matched to a gene: 12. The CDR3 runs to 15 residues. Here the CDR3 reads CASRSGQEYSRELFF. CDR3 bases: TGTGCCAGCAGATCGGGACAGGAGTATAGCCGGGAGCTGTTTTTT.

This clonotype was recorded a few times. This sequence joins TRBV20-1 and TRBJ2-5; 7 nucleotides match TRBD2. Germline CDR1 DFQATT, CDR2 SNEGSKA (reference sequence). V dropped 1 base and J dropped 3; count of bases not matched to a gene: 11. This CDR3 is 16 amino acids long. CDR3 loop: CSARASGRGGKETQYF. The CDR3 region has the DNA TGCAGTGCTAGAGCCTCGGGTCGCGGGGGTAAAGAGACCCAGTACTTC.

Only a few counts were recorded for this clonotype. The genes are TRBV3-1 and TRBJ2-1; a weak D match, TRBD2 (7 bases). The CDR3 covers 15 residues. V lost 3 bases, J lost 7 bases, and 16 bases lay in between. Germline V gene sequence: CDR1 LGHDT, CDR2 YNNKEL (reference sequence). Here the CDR3 reads CASSHRRGGRNEQFF. The CDR3 region has the DNA TGTGCCAGCAGCCATCGGAGGGGGGGCAGAAATGAGCAGTTCTTC.

The genes are TRBV11-2 and TRBJ2-1; D is uncertain. V gave up 5 bases and J gave up 5 bases, with 13 bases separating them. Germline CDR1 and CDR2: SGHAT and FQNNGV. CDR3 length: 14 residues. CDR3 in amino acids: CASSQTATHNEQFF. In DNA, the CDR3 is TGTGCCAGCAGCCAAACTGCAACCCACAATGAGCAGTTCTTC. The whole variable domain, filled in from reference TRBV11-2 and TRBJ2-1, reads EAGVAQSPRYKIIEKRQSVAFWCNPISGHATLYWYQQILGQGPKLLIQFQNNGVVDDSQLPKDRFSAERLKGVDSTLKIQPAKLEDSAVYLCASSQTATHNEQFFGPGTRLTVL.

DNA of the CDR3: TGTGCCAGCAGCTTATACCAGAACAGGGGGCGGACTGAAGCTTTCTTT. Its translation: CASSLYQNRGRTEAFF. The V call is TRBV7-2, the J call TRBJ1-1; 9 positions agree with TRBD1. The germline gives CDR1 SGHTA, CDR2 FQGNSA. The CDR3 length is 16 residues. J lost 5 bases, V lost 2 bases, and 9 bases had no gene match.

This clonotype came up a few times. V usage is TRBV5-6 and J usage is TRBJ2-5; TRBD2 is a possible D gene (6 bases). Germline V gives CDR1 SGHDT, CDR2 YYEEEE. This CDR3 has 15 amino acids. Trimming took 0 bases from V and 7 from J, leaving 16 bases between them. The CDR3 sequence: CASSLAPLAGRTQYF. CDR3 DNA sequence: TGTGCCAGCAGCTTGGCCCCCTTGGCGGGGCGGACCCAGTACTTC.

This clonotype was picked up a small number of times. This rearrangement joins TRBV12-3 or TRBV12-4 to TRBJ2-6; a possible D gene is TRBD1 (5 bases). V was shortened by 6 bases and J by 4 bases, with 16 bases between the two germline ends. This CDR3 contains 16 residues. The CDR3 is CASRKGLVSGANVLTF. The CDR3, as DNA: TGTGCCAGCAGGAAGGGGCTGGTAAGCGGGGCCAACGTCCTGACTTTC.

The genes are TRBV20-1 and TRBJ2-7; 10 bases map to TRBD2. This CDR3 spans 15 amino acids. J gave up 5 bases and V 0 bases, and 7 bases lay outside the gene matches. Germline V gene lookup returns CDR1 DFQATT and CDR2 SNEGSKA (reference sequence). CDR3 nucleotide sequence: TGCAGTGCTAGAGATCCTAGCGGGGGAGTCGACGAGCAGTACTTC. Amino acids: CSARDPSGGVDEQYF.

The chain couples TRBV29-1 to TRBJ2-7; perhaps D is TRBD1 or TRBD2 (5 bases each). V lost 6 bases to trimming and J lost 2 bases, with 17 bases between them. Germline V gives CDR1 SQVTM, CDR2 ANQGSEA. The CDR3 contains 14 residues. The CDR3 DNA reads as TGCAGCGTAATATGGACACTAGGCACCTACGAGCAGTACTTC. It encodes CSVIWTLGTYEQYF.

This sequence joins TRBV4-1 and TRBJ2-3; 15 nucleotides match TRBD2. This CDR3 region has 17 residues. Germline assignment: CDR1 MGHRA and CDR2 YSYEKL. The V and J ends lost 1 base and 7 bases, in that order; junction bases with no gene match: 6. CDR3 sequence: CASSQVFGLAGGNTQYF. The CDR3 nucleotides read TGCGCCAGCAGCCAAGTCTTCGGACTAGCGGGGGGGAATACGCAGTATTTT.

The genes are TRBV11-2 and TRBJ2-1; either TRBD1 or TRBD2 may supply D (5 bases each). Germline V gives CDR1 SGHAT, CDR2 FQNNGV. V gave up 7 bases and J gave up 0 bases, with 16 bases separating them. The CDR3 contains 16 residues. In nucleotides, the CDR3 is TGTGCCAGCACTCATCGTGGGGGTGCCTCCTACAATGAGCAGTTCTTC. Translated: CASTHRGGASYNEQFF.

V gene TRBV9 combines with J gene TRBJ2-7; D may be TRBD1 or TRBD2 (6 bases each). V lost 0 bases to trimming and J lost 9 bases, with 19 bases between them. The germline gives CDR1 SGDLS, CDR2 YYNGEE. The CDR3 is 15 residues long. CDR3 sequence (DNA): TGTGCCAGCAGCGTAGAGGGGGGTTCTTCCCACGGGCAGTACTTC. Translated, it gives CASSVEGGSSHGQYF.